Given below is one T cell receptor (beta chain) in context. This entry belongs to a study of technical replicates of blood from a handful of donors. Trimming cost V 4 bases and J 1 base; bases outside gene matches: 13. Germline loops: CDR1 SGHNT, CDR2 YYREEE (reference sequence). The CDR3 is 18 amino acids. Profiling relied on immunoSEQ multiplex PCR, and the TCRdb table lists in-frame clones only, not all of them. Among about 60,000 clones listed, over 90% were seen once. The sample comprised PBMCs. This sequence joins TRBV5-4 and TRBJ2-1, with 8 positions matching TRBD2. The receptor's source is a human donor in good health. Some clones in this sample may be carry-over from other donors' samples. The chain's CDR3 is CASSPRASGGWSYNEQFF. The CDR3 coding sequence is TGTGCCAGCAGCCCCAGGGCGAGCGGGGGTTGGTCCTACAATGAGCAGTTCTTC.